The 27 T cell receptor beta chains in this list originate from one sample, sequenced in a study of cytomegalovirus exposure and HLA in healthy donors (dated by TCRdb to 2016 to 2017). The method was the immunoSEQ multiplex PCR assay. The multiplex PCR relied on a mix of 60 forward primers for TCR Vbeta segments and 13 reverse primers for TCR Jbeta segments. TCRdb provides this immuneACCESS table in a form limited to in-frame rearrangements. Some clones are lacking; in checked studies, under half of them reflect an unresolved V gene, and why the rest are absent is not known. Across this sample there are approximately 150,000 clones, with roughly 80% seen only once. Together, the top ten hold 2.5% to 3.5% of the sample. The specimen was PBMCs. Receptors were obtained from a female donor in good health and CMV-seronegative.

The chain carries TRBV11-2 and TRBJ1-1, with TRBD1 as a possible D gene (5 bases). Deletions cut 1 base from V and 1 base from J, with 13 bases between. There are 16 residues in the CDR3. In germline, CDR1 is SGHAT, CDR2 FQNNGV. As DNA, the CDR3 is TGTGCCAGCAGCTTAGGGTCCAGGGATAAGAACACTGAAGCTTTCTTT. Its protein is CASSLGSRDKNTEAFF.

V is TRBV5-1 and J is TRBJ1-3; no firm D call. Deletions cut 0 bases from V and 0 bases from J, with 13 bases between. The CDR3 is 17 residues long. Germline CDR1 SGHRS, CDR2 YFSETQ. The CDR3 here is CASSLGPLALSGNTIYF. The CDR3, as DNA: TGCGCCAGCAGCTTGGGGCCGCTAGCCCTCTCTGGAAACACCATATATTTT.

The chain has TRBV7-2 and TRBJ2-3; TRBD1 aligns across 9 bases. Germline assignment: CDR1 SGHTA and CDR2 FQGNSA. V was pared by 1 base and J by 3 bases, with 2 bases of the junction left unmatched. There are 15 residues in the CDR3. The CDR3 loop is CASSLGQGVTDTQYF. The CDR3 DNA reads as TGTGCCAGCAGCTTAGGACAGGGGGTTACAGATACGCAGTATTTT.

CDR3 bases: TGTGCCAGCAGCTTAAACGCCGGCCAAGAGACCCAGTACTTC. It encodes CASSLNAGQETQYF. The gene calls are TRBV7-8 and TRBJ2-5; D not certain. V lost 2 bases to trimming and J lost 1 base, with 8 bases between them. Per germline, CDR1 SGHVS and CDR2 FQNEAQ. The CDR3 runs to 14 residues.

The chain joins TRBV6-6 to TRBJ2-2; 8 bases line up with TRBD2. This CDR3 is built from 16 residues. Germline lookup yields CDR1 MNHNY and CDR2 SVGAGI (reference sequence). Trimming removed 5 bases from V and 0 bases from J; junction bases left unmatched: 5. The DNA for the CDR3 is TGTGCCAGCAGTCGGCGGGAGGAATCGAACACCGGGGAGCTGTTTTTT. This translates into CASSRREESNTGELFF.

The chain joins TRBV28 to TRBJ1-2; D call uncertain. Trimming took off 5 bases at V and 8 bases at J, with 21 bases between the two ends. Germline loops: CDR1 MDHEN, CDR2 SYDVKM. This CDR3 is 15 amino acids long. Here the CDR3 reads CASSLFIRLEKGYTF. CDR3 nucleotide sequence: TGTGCCAGCAGTCTTTTTATCAGACTGGAGAAAGGCTACACCTTC.

This chain uses TRBV7-6 with TRBJ2-2, with D maybe TRBD1 (6 bases). The CDR3 contains 16 residues. V lost 3 bases, J lost 0 bases, and 11 bases lay in between. Germline values: CDR1 SGHVS, CDR2 FNYEAQ. CDR3 in DNA: TGTGCCAGCAGCTTGTTTGGGGGCGCGAACACCGGGGAGCTGTTTTTT. Translated: CASSLFGGANTGELFF.

This clone was seen a few times. The chain couples TRBV6-4 to TRBJ1-6; no clear D. This CDR3 has 12 amino acids. Trimming took 3 bases from V and 10 from J, leaving 7 bases between them. Per germline, CDR1 MRHNA and CDR2 SNTAGT. The CDR3 region has the DNA TGTGCCAGCAGTGATAACGGGTCACCCCTCCACTTT. It translates to CASSDNGSPLHF.

V gene TRBV28 combines with J gene TRBJ2-2; weak D call: TRBD2 (5 bases). Per germline, CDR1 MDHEN and CDR2 SYDVKM. V lost 5 bases and J 1 base, leaving 14 bases between the germline ends. CDR3 length equals 16 residues. The chain's CDR3 is CASSEGSGLNTGELFF. The CDR3 region has the DNA TGTGCCAGCAGTGAGGGCTCGGGTCTGAACACCGGGGAGCTGTTTTTT.

The rearrangement uses TRBV23-1 and TRBJ1-4; 8 bases are shared with TRBD1. TRBV23-1 is placed among ORFs of uncertain function. The V and J ends lost 0 bases and 4 bases, in that order; junction bases with no gene match: 7. This CDR3 spans 17 amino acids. The CDR3 DNA sequence: TGCGCCAGCAGTCAATCCGGGACAGGCGAAATTAATGAAAAACTGTTTTTT. Encoded protein: CASSQSGTGEINEKLFF.

The CDR3 spells CASRETGDVENGYTF. DNA of the CDR3: TGTGCCAGCAGGGAGACAGGGGATGTAGAAAATGGCTACACCTTC. The rearrangement joins TRBV28 to TRBJ1-2, with TRBD1 matching over 8 bases. Germline V gene lookup returns CDR1 MDHEN and CDR2 SYDVKM. V shed 6 bases and J 6 bases; nucleotides not matched to a gene: 12. The CDR3 extends over 15 amino acids.

CDR3 sequence (DNA): TGCGCCAGCAGCCTCGGACTAGCGGGGGGGTCCTACAATGAGCAGTTCTTC. It yields the protein CASSLGLAGGSYNEQFF. This chain links TRBV4-3 with TRBJ2-1; TRBD2 aligns across 15 bases. The V segment lost 4 bases and the J segment 1 base; nucleotides outside the gene matches: 2. The CDR3 extends over 17 amino acids. The germline CDR1 and CDR2 sequences are LGHNA and YSLEER.

V and J are TRBV11-3 and TRBJ2-1, with 12 positions matching TRBD2. The CDR3 is 17 residues long. With V trimmed by 4 bases and J by 7 bases, 11 bases remained unmatched. Germline V lookup: CDR1 SGHNT, CDR2 YENEEA. The CDR3, as DNA: TGTGCCAGCAGCTCCTCCCCACTAGCGGGGGGAGGAAATGAGCAGTTCTTC. Its protein is CASSSSPLAGGGNEQFF.

The CDR3 DNA follows: TGTGCCAGCAGCTCAGGGACAGGGTCTAAAGAGCAGTACTTC. Translated, it gives CASSSGTGSKEQYF. This chain connects TRBV7-9 to TRBJ2-7, with 9 bases matching TRBD1. The CDR3 contains 14 residues. Germline CDR1 is SEHNR and CDR2 is FQNEAQ (reference sequence). With V trimmed by 4 bases and J by 7 bases, 8 bases remained unmatched.

V usage is TRBV5-1 and J usage is TRBJ1-4, with 9 nucleotides matching TRBD1. CDR3 length: 15 residues. CDR1 and CDR2 from the germline V gene are SGHRS and YFSETQ. With 6 bases clipped from V and 0 bases from J, the junction kept 3 bases outside the gene matches. In DNA, the CDR3 is TGCGCCAGCAACAGGGGGCCCGCAACTAATGAAAAACTGTTTTTT. This encodes CASNRGPATNEKLFF. The entire variable domain, with the rest obtained from reference TRBV5-1 and TRBJ1-4, is as follows: KAGVTQTPRYLIKTRGQQVTLSCSPISGHRSVSWYQQTPGQGLQFLFEYFSETQRNKGNFPGRFSGRQFSNSRSEMNVSTLELGDSALYLCASNRGPATNEKLFFGSGTQLSVL.

This chain joins TRBV7-8 and TRBJ1-4, with TRBD1 identical over 11 bases. With 6 bases clipped from V and 3 bases from J, the junction kept 9 bases outside the gene matches. The CDR3 runs to 17 residues. Per germline, CDR1 SGHVS and CDR2 FQNEAQ. This chain's CDR3 is CASSHVPGQGANEKLFF. The CDR3 region has the DNA TGTGCCAGCAGTCATGTCCCGGGACAGGGGGCTAATGAAAAACTGTTTTTT.

V usage is TRBV15 and J usage is TRBJ2-7; 9 nucleotides match TRBD1. Per the germline V gene, CDR1 is LNHNV and CDR2 is YYDKDF (reference sequence). The CDR3 runs to 16 residues. Trimming at V came to 3 bases and at J to 0 bases, leaving 6 bases not matched to a gene. CDR3 in amino acids: CATSSPTGGLSYEQYF. The CDR3 DNA follows: TGTGCCACCAGCAGTCCAACAGGGGGCCTCTCCTACGAGCAGTACTTC.

A single count supports this clone. An end of the junction differs from the germline gene, which may be a read error. The chain is built from TRBV5-4 and TRBJ1-2; D is perhaps TRBD1 (5 bases). From germline, CDR1 is SGHNT and CDR2 YYREEE (reference sequence). This CDR3 comprises 13 residues. CDR3 bases: TGTGCCAGCAGCTTCCAGGGAAACTATGGCTACCCCTTC. This gives the protein CASSFQGNYGYPF.

This clone was counted between two and nine times. The chain employs TRBV4-2 and TRBJ1-2; 9 bases map to TRBD1. The V and J ends lost 3 bases and 5 bases, in that order; junction bases with no gene match: 16. From germline, CDR1 is LGHNA and CDR2 YNFKEQ. The CDR3 has 18 amino acids. The CDR3 protein is CASSHVMQTGGMSYGYTF. As DNA, the CDR3 is TGTGCCAGCAGCCATGTAATGCAAACAGGGGGCATGTCTTATGGCTACACCTTC.

The rearrangement uses TRBV7-3 and TRBJ1-4, with 8 bases lining up with TRBD1. Germline V CDR1 and CDR2: SGHTA, FQGTGA. CDR3 length: 15 amino acids. V gave up 3 bases and J gave up 5 bases; unmatched junction bases: 5. The DNA of the CDR3 is TGTGCCAGCAGCTTCAGACAGGGGTCAAATGAAAAACTGTTTTTT. Translated: CASSFRQGSNEKLFF.

The J gene is TRBJ2-7, the V gene TRBV7-2; 7 nucleotides line up with TRBD1. V trimming: 5 bases; J trimming: 1 base; junction bases outside the gene matches: 5. Germline V lookup: CDR1 SGHTA, CDR2 FQGNSA. The CDR3 is 14 amino acids. CDR3 in amino acids: CASSRATGSYEQYF. DNA for the CDR3: TGTGCCAGCAGCCGCGCGACAGGGTCCTACGAGCAGTACTTC.

The count of this clone is one. The sample carries other DNA sequences with the same CDR3. This chain joins TRBV4-3 and TRBJ2-7, with 8 bases aligning to TRBD1. CDR1 is LGHNA, CDR2 YSLEER, per germline. V dropped 3 bases and J dropped 1; count of bases not matched to a gene: 5. The CDR3 loop spans 15 amino acids. CDR3 sequence reads: CASSQADRVSYEQYF. The DNA for the CDR3 is TGCGCCAGCAGCCAGGCGGACAGGGTTTCCTACGAGCAGTACTTC.

For this clone: The germline gene is not matched at one end of the junction; a read error may be the cause. The chain carries TRBV7-9 and TRBJ1-2; D uncertain. The CDR3 length is 19 residues. Germline V gene sequence: CDR1 SEHNR, CDR2 FQNEAQ (reference sequence). The CDR3 region is CASTLKPFRSLFSLYGYTF. The DNA for the CDR3 is TGTGCCAGCACCTTAAAGCCCTTTCGCAGCCTTTTTAGCCTTTATGGCTACACCTTC.

The CDR3 DNA reads TGTGCCTGGGGGCGGGGGGGCACAGATACGCAGTATTTT. It encodes CAWGRGGTDTQYF. V is TRBV30 and J is TRBJ2-3, with 8 bases that match TRBD2. The germline V gene encodes CDR1 GTSNPN and CDR2 SVGIG (reference sequence). The J segment lost 1 base and the V segment lost 5 bases, leaving 2 bases of the junction unmatched. This CDR3 comprises 13 residues. The full variable domain, in which reference TRBV30 and TRBJ2-3 provide the parts outside the CDR3, is SQTIHQWPATLVQPVGSPLSLECTVEGTSNPNLYWYRQAAGRGLQLLFYSVGIGQISSEVPQNLSASRPQDRQFILSSKKLLLSDSGFYLCAWGRGGTDTQYFGPGTRLTVL.

V and J are TRBV19 and TRBJ2-1; D uncertain. This CDR3 is built from 13 residues. The germline V gene has CDR1 LNHDA and CDR2 SQIVND (reference sequence). Trimming cost V 3 bases and J 2 bases, with 5 bases left between them. CDR3 protein: CASSISPYNEQFF. CDR3 coding DNA: TGTGCCAGTAGTATTAGCCCCTACAATGAGCAGTTCTTC.

V gene TRBV28 combines with J gene TRBJ1-5; D might be TRBD1 (6 bases). Germline-derived CDR1 and CDR2 are MDHEN and SYDVKM. CDR3 size: 16 residues. V lost 1 base, J lost 5 bases, and 15 bases lay in between. CDR3 residues: CASSLLSGARDQPQHF. CDR3 coding DNA: TGTGCCAGCAGTTTATTATCAGGGGCGAGGGATCAGCCCCAGCATTTT.

In its sample, this clone was seen a few times. This rearrangement joins TRBV28 to TRBJ2-1; the D is unclear. Trimming took off 6 bases at V and 8 bases at J, with 5 bases between the two ends. This CDR3 spans 10 amino acids. The germline V gene encodes CDR1 MDHEN and CDR2 SYDVKM. The DNA of the CDR3 is TGTGCCAGCAGGAGGCATGAGCAGTTCTTC. Amino acid sequence: CASRRHEQFF.